Listed below are T cell receptor beta chains from one sample, sequenced in a study of blood T cell repertoires in COVID-19. Method: immunoSEQ multiplex PCR; TCRdb's copy keeps in-frame clones and lacks some. The repertoire includes 110,000 or so clones, about 85% of them detected once, and roughly 4.2% sits in the top ten. Sequenced material: peripheral blood. These receptors were obtained from a man in his forties or fifties with acute or convalescent COVID-19. Both conserved end residues are part of each CDR3.

v_call	j_call	cdr3_aa
TRBV6-5	TRBJ2-7	CASSWRGQGSYEQYF
TRBV7-8	TRBJ2-1	CASSLSGRQDNEQFF
TRBV27	TRBJ1-4	CASSLGGRNGEKLFF
TRBV5-1	TRBJ2-1	CASSELGLAGGAEQFF
TRBV28	TRBJ1-2	CASSFAGVEGYTF
TRBV9	TRBJ2-1	CASSVAGDNEQFF
TRBV4-1	TRBJ2-7	CASSQKDSVYEQYF
TRBV7-8	TRBJ1-1	CASSLNGRISSTEAFF
TRBV9	TRBJ1-3	CASSVRGDRDAPIYF
TRBV11-3	TRBJ1-1	CASSTTGSAFF
TRBV19	TRBJ2-5	CASRRGLGGEQETQYF
TRBV7-9	TRBJ1-4	CASSNGQGHPTTNEKLFF
TRBV28	TRBJ2-7	CASSPNRAEQYF
TRBV14	TRBJ1-1	CASSHISPGAFF
TRBV9	TRBJ1-1	CASSDTGGNTEAFF
TRBV2	TRBJ2-5	CASSAAAGKTQYF
TRBV5-1	TRBJ1-6	CASSLTGTAAYGTLHF